This is a list of T cell receptor beta chains from one sample in a study of shared T cell receptors in the human thymus. The protocol was immunoSEQ multiplex PCR, while the TCRdb copy is restricted to in-frame clones and leaves out a portion. This sample has about 730,000 clones, with approximately 83% found just once. The sample was also reused in another study, on human thymus T cells.

What was sequenced was thymocytes. The receptors come from a girl less than two years old with a congenital heart defect. Both conserved end residues are part of each CDR3. A D gene is named only where the DNA matches it firmly. Only some rows state a clone size, as once, few, many or a class for expanded clones.

V gene,J gene,CDR3 length,clone size,D gene,CDR3 protein,CDR3 DNA
TRBV29-1,TRBJ2-7,14,.,TRBD1,CSVEIRGQDYEQYF,TGCAGCGTTGAAATCAGGGGACAGGACTACGAGCAGTACTTC
TRBV7-9,TRBJ1-2,14,.,.,CASMRGELFYGYTF,TGTGCCAGCATGCGGGGCGAGTTATTCTATGGCTACACCTTC
TRBV27,TRBJ2-7,14,.,TRBD1,CASSFGPRGYEQYF,TGTGCCAGCAGTTTTGGTCCCAGGGGGTACGAGCAGTACTTC
TRBV6-1,TRBJ1-1,13,.,TRBD1,CAGARDRVTEAFF,TGTGCCGGAGCCCGGGACAGGGTCACTGAAGCTTTCTTT
TRBV6-1,TRBJ2-7,13,once,TRBD1,CASSSDRAYEQYF,TGTGCCAGCAGTAGCGACAGGGCCTACGAGCAGTACTTC
TRBV5-4,TRBJ1-2,19,once,TRBD1,CASSGVGNMTGLPNYGYTF,TGTGCCAGCAGCGGGGTGGGGAACATGACAGGGCTTCCTAACTATGGCTACACCTTC
TRBV5-4,TRBJ2-1,17,.,TRBD2,CASSLAMGLAGRNEQFF,TGTGCCAGCAGCCTGGCCATGGGACTAGCGGGGAGAAATGAGCAGTTCTTC
TRBV10-2,TRBJ1-1,12,once,.,CASSEMALEAFF,TGCGCCAGCAGTGAGATGGCCCTTGAAGCTTTCTTT
TRBV5-1,TRBJ1-2,15,.,TRBD1,CASSLGRDREYGYTF,TGCGCCAGCAGCTTGGGCCGGGACAGAGAATATGGCTACACCTTC
TRBV5-4,TRBJ2-7,14,once,TRBD1,CASSPRDRAYGQYF,TGTGCCAGCAGCCCGCGGGACAGGGCCTACGGGCAGTACTTC
TRBV5-1,TRBJ2-1,15,.,.,CASSFNLSSYNEQFF,TGCGCCAGCAGCTTCAACCTGAGCTCCTACAATGAGCAGTTCTTC
TRBV28,TRBJ2-7,15,.,TRBD1,CASSRSGTVGHEQYF,TGTGCCAGCAGTCGTTCCGGGACAGTCGGCCACGAGCAGTACTTC
TRBV29-1,TRBJ2-5,18,.,.,CSASGRGPPNLYQETQYF,TGCAGCGCCAGCGGGCGGGGACCCCCCAACCTGTACCAAGAGACCCAGTACTTC
TRBV6-1,TRBJ1-1,14,.,.,CASSEDRVDTEAFF,TGTGCCAGCAGTGAAGACAGGGTCGACACTGAAGCTTTCTTT
TRBV5-6,TRBJ2-3,15,.,.,CASSPRGAHTDTQYF,TGTGCCAGCAGCCCGCGCGGGGCCCACACAGATACGCAGTATTTT
TRBV18,TRBJ1-4,15,.,TRBD1,CASSPPRDRERKLFF,TGTGCCAGCTCACCACCTCGGGACAGGGAGAGAAAACTGTTTTTT
TRBV11-2,TRBJ1-2,19,.,TRBD1,CASSSSVLGTGGALRGYTF,TGTGCCAGCAGCTCAAGTGTTCTTGGGACAGGGGGCGCGTTAAGAGGCTACACCTTC
TRBV6-1,TRBJ2-1,12,.,.,CASKRGHNEQFF,TGTGCCAGTAAAAGGGGCCACAATGAGCAGTTCTTC